The entry below gives a single T cell receptor (beta chain) sequence along with its context. The entry originates in a study of control samples from healthy donors and cancer patients. The germline gives CDR1 MNHEY, CDR2 SVGAGI. This CDR3 contains 13 residues. V trimming: 6 bases; J trimming: 4 bases; junction bases outside the gene matches: 3. TCRdb's copy holds only in-frame clones and misses some; the assay was immunoSEQ multiplex PCR. The sample holds about 140,000 clones, roughly nine tenths seen once. This sequence joins TRBV6-5 and TRBJ1-3; 7 bases are shared with TRBD1. This sequence was found in a man aged 18 to 30 in good health. Specimen: blood. The DNA for the CDR3 is TGTGCCAGCAGGACAGGGTACGGAAACACCATATATTTT. Amino acid sequence: CASRTGYGNTIYF.